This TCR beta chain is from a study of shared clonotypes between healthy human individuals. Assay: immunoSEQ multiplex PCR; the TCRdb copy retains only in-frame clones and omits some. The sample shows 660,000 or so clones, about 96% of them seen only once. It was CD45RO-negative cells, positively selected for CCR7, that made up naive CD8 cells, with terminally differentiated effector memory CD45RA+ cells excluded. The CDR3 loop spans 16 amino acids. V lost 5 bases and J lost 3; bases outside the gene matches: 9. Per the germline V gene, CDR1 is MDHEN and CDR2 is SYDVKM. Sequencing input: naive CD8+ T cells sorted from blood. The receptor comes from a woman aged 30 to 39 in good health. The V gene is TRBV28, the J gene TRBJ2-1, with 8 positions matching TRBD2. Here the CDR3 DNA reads TGTGCCAGCAGTGGATTCACTAGCGGCCTCTACAATGAGCAGTTCTTC. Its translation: CASSGFTSGLYNEQFF.